Given below is one T cell receptor beta chain in context. Its matching antigen is unknown. The CDR3 sequence is 15 residues long. Germline CDR1 SGHDT, CDR2 YYEEEE. V was clipped by 2 bases and J by 4 bases; unmatched bases: 4. This sample was taken from a study of T-cell reconstitution after alpha-beta-depleted transplantation in children. Preparation of the TCRbeta library was carried out with unique molecular identifiers. In TCRdb, the PCR reads were re-called with MiXCR into one record per CDR3 protein. The table shows more than 400,000 distinct CDR3 sequences, with approximately 41% occurring only once. Study findings and constraints: At around two months after transplant, the alpha-beta T cells were reportedly derived from several hundred expanded clones that came from non-depleted graft cells.

Sequences were derived from PBMCs, sampled before TCRalphabeta/CD19-depleted stem cell transplant. The chain carries TRBV5-6 and TRBJ2-1; 9 bases are a match to TRBD2. The sequence derives from a girl between 2 and 10 years old with aplastic anemia, due to receive a stem cell transplant. The CDR3 DNA sequence: TGTGCCAGCAGCTTCGGGACTAGCTTATACAATGAGCAGTTCTTC. Its translation: CASSFGTSLYNEQFF. Variable domain in full (rest from reference TRBV5-6 and TRBJ2-1): DAGVTQSPTHLIKTRGQQVTLRCSPKSGHDTVSWYQQALGQGPQFIFQYYEEEERQRGNFPDRFSGHQFPNYSSELNVNALLLGDSALYLCASSFGTSLYNEQFFGPGTRLTVL.